This entry lists 11 T cell receptor beta chains sequenced from one sample in a study of blood T cell repertoires in COVID-19. Generated by immunoSEQ multiplex PCR, the TCRdb table keeps only in-frame clones and is missing some. The data contain over 45,000 clones, roughly 91% of them singletons. Sequencing input: peripheral blood. The receptors come from a human donor in a cohort sampled during active COVID-19.

The chain employs TRBV2 and TRBJ2-5; TRBD2 agrees at 9 bases. Germline trimming cut 8 bases from V and 4 bases from J; bases unmatched to any gene: 14. Germline V gene data show CDR1 as SNHLY and CDR2 as FYNNEI. CDR3 length: 16 amino acids. The CDR3 sequence is CASPFSGSVPGETQYF. The CDR3 DNA reads as TGTGCCAGCCCTTTTAGCGGGAGTGTCCCGGGAGAGACCCAGTACTTC.

The chain couples TRBV20-1 to TRBJ2-1; 10 nucleotides match TRBD2. The CDR3 totals 14 residues. Trimming took 3 bases from V and 8 from J; bases not matched to a gene: 7. Germline V gene sequence: CDR1 DFQATT, CDR2 SNEGSKA (reference sequence). The CDR3 loop is CSASSALAGHEQFF. CDR3 coding DNA: TGCAGTGCTAGTTCGGCACTAGCGGGACATGAGCAGTTCTTC.

This chain joins TRBV10-3 and TRBJ1-2; perhaps TRBD1 as D (6 bases). There are 14 residues in the CDR3. The germline CDR1 and CDR2 sequences are ENHRY and SYGVKD. Deletions cut 6 bases from V and 8 bases from J, with 19 bases between. In nucleotides, the CDR3 is TGTGCCATCAGCGGAACACACAGGGAGAAAGGCTACACCTTC. Translated, it gives CAISGTHREKGYTF.

The chain uses TRBV2 and TRBJ2-3, with D perhaps matching TRBD2 (6 bases). The CDR3 loop spans 17 amino acids. V shed 0 bases and J shed 5 bases, with 18 bases lying between them. Per germline, CDR1 SNHLY and CDR2 FYNNEI. CDR3 in amino acids: CASSEARMGGAGDTQYF. The CDR3 DNA reads as TGTGCCAGCAGTGAAGCGCGGATGGGGGGAGCGGGAGATACGCAGTATTTT.

The V and J genes are TRBV9 and TRBJ2-1; D is possibly TRBD1 (6 bases). The germline V gene has CDR1 SGDLS and CDR2 YYNGEE. V was trimmed by 4 bases and J by 2 bases, leaving 22 bases between them. The CDR3 extends over 18 amino acids. CDR3 DNA: TGTGCCAGCAGCCGACCCAAGACAGGCCCCAGTCCCTACAATGAGCAGTTCTTC. This codes for CASSRPKTGPSPYNEQFF.

V and J are TRBV28 and TRBJ2-7, with D uncertain. This CDR3 comprises 11 residues. Germline CDR1 MDHEN, CDR2 SYDVKM. Trimming pared 6 bases from V and 3 bases from J, leaving 6 bases between. This chain's CDR3 is CASSLDYEQYF. CDR3 in DNA: TGTGCCAGCAGCCTAGACTACGAGCAGTACTTC.

The CDR3 region has the DNA TGTGCCAGCAGCTTGCGTGGTGCAGATACGCAGTATTTT. This sequence encodes CASSLRGADTQYF. V and J are TRBV7-9 and TRBJ2-3; D unresolved. This CDR3 spans 13 amino acids. CDR1 and CDR2 from the germline V gene are SEHNR and FQNEAQ (reference sequence). Trimming took 3 bases from V and 4 from J, leaving 8 bases between them.

This chain connects TRBV7-2 to TRBJ1-1; 7 positions agree with TRBD1. CDR3 size: 14 residues. J was trimmed by 9 bases and V by 5 bases; bases with no gene match: 12. Germline CDR1 reads SGHTA; CDR2 reads FQGNSA. The CDR3 loop is CASSARQGLRKAFF. The CDR3 DNA reads as TGTGCCAGCAGCGCGAGACAGGGCTTGAGGAAAGCTTTCTTT.

This chain joins TRBV6-1 and TRBJ2-1; 10 bases align to TRBD2. The V segment lost 3 bases and the J segment 9 bases; nucleotides outside the gene matches: 11. Germline V CDR1 and CDR2: MNHNS, SASEGT. The CDR3 is 16 amino acids. CDR3 DNA sequence: TGTGCCAGCAGTGAGACGCGGCTAGCGGGGGTAGGTGAGCAGTTCTTC. Its protein is CASSETRLAGVGEQFF.

V is TRBV7-2 and J is TRBJ2-2; TRBD2 matches at 7 bases. Germline CDR1 is SGHTA and CDR2 is FQGNSA. Trimming at V came to 0 bases and at J to 0 bases, leaving 13 bases not matched to a gene. This CDR3 comprises 20 residues. DNA for the CDR3: TGTGCCAGCAGCTTAGCCCCGACTGGGGGGGGATACCCGAACACCGGGGAGCTGTTTTTT. As protein: CASSLAPTGGGYPNTGELFF.

This clone was observed once. This chain links TRBV5-4 with TRBJ2-5, with D perhaps matching TRBD1 (6 bases). Trimming shortened V by 5 bases and J by 2 bases, and 13 bases separated the two germline ends. Germline V gene lookup returns CDR1 SGHNT and CDR2 YYREEE (reference sequence). This CDR3 is 14 amino acids long. For the CDR3, the DNA is TGTGCCAGCAGTTTTACAGGGTCACAAGAGACCCAGTACTTC. Its translation is CASSFTGSQETQYF. The whole variable domain, filled in from reference TRBV5-4 and TRBJ2-5, reads ETGVTQSPTHLIKTRGQQVTLRCSSQSGHNTVSWYQQALGQGPQFIFQYYREEENGRGNFPPRFSGLQFPNYSSELNVNALELDDSALYLCASSFTGSQETQYFGPGTRLLVL.